This note documents a single TCR beta chain sequence. Original methodology: Amplification of reference gene primers provided the estimated nucleated cell counts. The assay was immunoSEQ multiplex PCR, and TCRdb's table has in-frame clones only and misses some. V, J and clone size reflect that table, while D and trimming were determined from the DNA. The sample includes 120,000 or so clones, more than 70% of them seen just once. The germline V gene has CDR1 GTSNPN and CDR2 SVGIG (reference sequence). CDR3 length: 17 amino acids. The J segment lost 5 bases and the V segment lost 0 bases, leaving 9 bases of the junction unmatched. The sample originates from a study of blood T cell repertoires in COVID-19. Study-level information: Whether acute or convalescent, the COVID-19 samples came from the United States, Italy and Spain. PBMCs, B-cell-depleted T cells, or T cells provided the cDNA or gDNA that made up the material.

The chain has TRBV30 and TRBJ1-4, with TRBD1 matching over 10 bases. The sequence was collected from a man in his sixties or seventies with acute or convalescent COVID-19. Sequenced: peripheral blood. The CDR3 here is CAWSVTPPGQGNEKLFF. The CDR3 DNA follows: TGTGCCTGGAGTGTAACCCCCCCGGGACAGGGGAATGAAAAACTGTTTTTT.